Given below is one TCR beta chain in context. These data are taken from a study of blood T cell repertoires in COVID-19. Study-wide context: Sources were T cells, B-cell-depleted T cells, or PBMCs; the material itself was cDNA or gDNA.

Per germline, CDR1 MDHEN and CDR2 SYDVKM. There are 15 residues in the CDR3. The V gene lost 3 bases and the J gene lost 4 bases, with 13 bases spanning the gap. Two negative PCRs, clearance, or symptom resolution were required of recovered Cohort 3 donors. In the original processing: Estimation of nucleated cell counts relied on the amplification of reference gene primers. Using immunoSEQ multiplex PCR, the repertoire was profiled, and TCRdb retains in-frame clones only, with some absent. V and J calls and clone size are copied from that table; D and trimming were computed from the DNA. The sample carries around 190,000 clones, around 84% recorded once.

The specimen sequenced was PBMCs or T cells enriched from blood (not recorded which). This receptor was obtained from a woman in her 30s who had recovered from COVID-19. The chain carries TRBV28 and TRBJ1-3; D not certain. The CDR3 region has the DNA TGTGCCAGCAGTTTGATGGGAGAGTCCGGAAACACCATATATTTT. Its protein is CASSLMGESGNTIYF.